This TCR beta chain was profiled in a study of blood T cell repertoires in COVID-19. At the level of the study: Collection of acute and convalescent COVID-19 samples took place in the United States, Italy and Spain.

Regarding this clone: One junction end disagrees with the germline gene, perhaps due to a read error.

In germline, CDR1 is MNHEY, CDR2 SVGAGI. This CDR3 is 14 amino acids long. Original methodology: How many nucleated cells were present was estimated from reference gene primer amplification. TCRdb's table, derived via immunoSEQ multiplex PCR, lists solely in-frame clones and lacks some. The V and J calls and clone size come from that table; D and trimming were worked out from the DNA. This table has some 100,000 clones, 92% appearing once. This TCR came from a man aged 65 to 79 with acute or convalescent COVID-19. The chain recombines TRBV6-5 with TRBJ2-7, with a tentative D call TRBD1 (6 bases). The sample was peripheral blood. The CDR3 is CASSYRQVNDEQHF. The CDR3 nucleotides read TGTGCCAGCAGTTACCGACAGGTTAATGACGAGCAGCACTTC.